This is a list of T cell receptor beta chains from one sample in a study of T cells in Graves' hyperthyroidism and ophthalmopathy. TCRdb redid the calling of the multiplex PCR reads with MiXCR, one entry per CDR3 protein. Here the sample spans 360,000 or so distinct CDR3 sequences, 15% to 20% being singletons. The material sequenced was blood. These TCRs come from a woman between 40 and 55 years old with Graves' ophthalmopathy. CDR3s include the opening cysteine and the closing phenylalanine or tryptophan. Each record gives: V gene, J gene, clone size, D gene, CDR3 protein, CDR3 DNA. D genes are given only for firm matches. Size values are once, few and many counts, or a class for expanded clones, and some rows have none.

>TRBV6-1|TRBJ2-5|many|TRBD2
CASRGSGRGETQYF
TGTGCCAGCAGGGGGTCTGGGCGGGGGGAGACCCAGTACTTC
>TRBV18|TRBJ2-1|many|.
CASSPGVPHNEQFF
TGTGCCAGCTCCCCGGGAGTTCCCCACAATGAGCAGTTCTTC
>TRBV6-1|TRBJ2-5|.|TRBD2
CASSESGSGDQETQYF
TGTGCCAGCAGTGAATCGGGTAGCGGGGACCAAGAGACCCAGTACTTC
>TRBV29-1|TRBJ2-5|many|.
CSVEGGASGKGGVQETQYF
TGCAGCGTTGAAGGTGGCGCTAGCGGAAAGGGGGGTGTCCAAGAGACCCAGTACTTC
>TRBV7-2|TRBJ2-7|many|.
CASSLNGNYEQYF
TGTGCCAGCAGCTTAAACGGGAACTACGAGCAGTACTTC
>TRBV11-2|TRBJ2-7|many|.
CASSLELSSASYEQYF
TGTGCCAGCAGCTTAGAATTGTCCTCGGCATCCTACGAGCAGTACTTC
>TRBV29-1|TRBJ2-7|many|.
CSVEFVGAQYF
TGCAGCGTTGAATTTGTTGGAGCCCAGTACTTC
>TRBV28|TRBJ2-7|many|.
CASGRDGDPYEQYF
TGTGCCAGCGGTCGGGACGGGGATCCCTACGAGCAGTACTTC
>TRBV28|TRBJ1-2|many|.
CASSLVWQGPGYTF
TGTGCCAGCAGTTTGGTTTGGCAGGGGCCTGGCTACACCTTC
>TRBV20-1|TRBJ1-5|many|.
CSARDKRDQPQHF
TGCAGTGCTAGAGATAAGCGCGATCAGCCCCAGCATTTT
>TRBV24-1|TRBJ1-2|many|.
CATFDWGNYGYTF
TGTGCCACCTTTGACTGGGGGAACTATGGCTACACCTTC
>TRBV6-1|TRBJ2-2|few|.
CASTGKGANTGELFF
TGTGCCAGCACCGGGAAAGGGGCGAACACCGGGGAGCTGTTTTTT
>TRBV7-9|TRBJ1-3|.|.
CASSLDGGGNTIYF
TGTGCCAGCAGCTTAGACGGAGGCGGAAACACCATATATTTT
>TRBV28|TRBJ2-7|many|TRBD1
CASSPPTGVPAYEQYF
TGTGCCAGCAGTCCCCCGACAGGGGTACCGGCATACGAGCAGTACTTC
>TRBV12-3/TRBV12-4|TRBJ1-1|.|.
CASSLAMGRTEAFF
TGTGCCAGCAGTTTAGCGATGGGGCGAACTGAAGCTTTCTTT
>TRBV4-2|TRBJ2-5|.|.
CASSPYWSDHETQYF
TGTGCCAGCAGCCCCTATTGGTCGGATCACGAGACCCAGTACTTC
>TRBV12-3/TRBV12-4|TRBJ2-4|.|TRBD2
CASSFYAGSGRAVFKNIQYF
TGTGCCAGCAGTTTTTATGCGGGATCGGGGAGGGCGGTCTTCAAAAACATTCAGTACTTC
>TRBV7-2|TRBJ2-7|many|.
CASSSGRFLSYEQYF
TGTGCCAGCAGCTCAGGACGGTTCCTCTCCTACGAGCAGTACTTC
>TRBV14|TRBJ1-1|many|.
CASSQTALEAFF
TGTGCCAGCAGCCAAACAGCGTTAGAAGCTTTCTTT
>TRBV29-1|TRBJ1-1|many|TRBD1
CSVWDGRQGKAFF
TGCAGCGTTTGGGACGGTCGACAGGGTAAAGCTTTCTTT
>TRBV7-2|TRBJ2-7|many|.
CASSFSSGGGAYEQYF
TGTGCCAGCAGCTTCTCCAGCGGAGGAGGGGCCTACGAGCAGTACTTC
>TRBV6-1|TRBJ2-7|many|.
CASSERAIRTYEQYF
TGTGCCAGCAGTGAAAGGGCCATAAGAACCTACGAGCAGTACTTC
>TRBV5-1|TRBJ2-2|many|.
CASSLIRSQKNTGELFF
TGCGCCAGCAGCTTGATTCGCTCACAAAAGAACACCGGGGAGCTGTTTTTT
>TRBV6-5|TRBJ2-7|many|TRBD2
CASSYSSGRAYEQYF
TGTGCCAGCAGTTACTCCAGCGGGAGGGCCTACGAGCAGTACTTC
>TRBV10-3|TRBJ2-7|many|.
CAISDLRVTSYEQYF
TGTGCCATCAGTGATCTTAGGGTAACCTCCTACGAGCAGTACTTC
>TRBV11-2|TRBJ1-5|many|.
CASSLSENQPQHF
TGTGCCAGCAGCTTATCGGAAAATCAGCCCCAGCATTTT
>TRBV28|TRBJ2-1|many|.
CASSPLPRGGKDNEQFF
TGTGCCAGCAGTCCCTTACCTCGAGGGGGGAAAGACAATGAGCAGTTCTTC
>TRBV13|TRBJ2-7|many|.
CASSLSQGATYEQYF
TGTGCCAGCAGCTTAAGCCAGGGCGCAACCTACGAGCAGTACTTC
>TRBV30|TRBJ2-7|many|TRBD2
CAWSVLRLAASYEQYF
TGTGCCTGGAGTGTCCTCCGACTAGCGGCCTCCTACGAGCAGTACTTC
>TRBV4-1|TRBJ2-5|.|TRBD2
CASRGTSGRLETQYF
TGCGCCAGCAGGGGGACTAGCGGGAGGTTGGAGACCCAGTACTTC
>TRBV7-8|TRBJ1-5|many|TRBD1
CASSPLTGHQPQHF
TGTGCCAGCAGCCCCCTGACAGGGCATCAGCCCCAGCATTTT
>TRBV27|TRBJ2-2|many|TRBD2
CASSMGLAGPAGELFF
TGTGCCAGCAGTATGGGACTAGCGGGGCCCGCCGGGGAGCTGTTTTTT
>TRBV29-1|TRBJ2-5|many|.
CSVRTIYEETQYF
TGCAGCGTTCGGACTATTTATGAAGAGACCCAGTACTTC
>TRBV12-5|TRBJ2-2|many|.
CASGYRQIYTGELFF
TGTGCTAGTGGTTACAGGCAAATTTACACCGGGGAGCTGTTTTTT
>TRBV6-1|TRBJ2-7|.|.
CASSKTDYEQYF
TGTGCCAGCAGTAAGACCGACTACGAGCAGTACTTC
>TRBV20-1|TRBJ1-2|many|TRBD1
CSAGQGTSVGYTF
TGCAGTGCCGGACAGGGAACGTCTGTCGGCTACACCTTC
>TRBV3-1|TRBJ2-7|few|.
CASSQVGAEYEQYF
TGTGCCAGCAGCCAAGTAGGGGCCGAATACGAGCAGTACTTC
>TRBV25-1|TRBJ2-5|many|TRBD2
CASATSGRYQETQYF
TGTGCCAGCGCCACTAGCGGGAGGTACCAAGAGACCCAGTACTTC
>TRBV27|TRBJ2-5|many|.
CASSFGFDRKTQYF
TGTGCCAGCAGTTTCGGATTTGACAGAAAGACCCAGTACTTC
>TRBV27|TRBJ2-1|.|TRBD2
CASSRRLAGDEQFF
TGTGCCAGCAGCCGCCGACTAGCGGGGGATGAGCAGTTCTTC
>TRBV10-3|TRBJ1-2|many|.
CAAGAGYYGYTF
TGTGCCGCCGGGGCAGGGTACTATGGCTACACCTTC
>TRBV30|TRBJ1-5|.|TRBD1
CAWSPPGQGFNQPQHF
TGTGCCTGGAGTCCACCGGGACAGGGGTTTAATCAGCCCCAGCATTTT
>TRBV27|TRBJ1-6|many|.
CASKRAPGVNSPLHF
TGTGCCAGCAAACGAGCACCAGGGGTCAATTCACCCCTCCACTTT
>TRBV28|TRBJ2-7|many|.
CASTSPGISYEQYF
TGTGCCAGCACCAGCCCGGGAATCTCCTACGAGCAGTACTTC
>TRBV20-1|TRBJ1-1|many|.
CSAREGGDTEAFF
TGCAGTGCTAGAGAGGGGGGGGACACTGAAGCTTTCTTT
>TRBV30|TRBJ2-2|many|.
CAWTRRRIGGTGELFF
TGTGCCTGGACCCGCAGGAGGATTGGGGGAACCGGGGAGCTGTTTTTT
>TRBV6-5|TRBJ1-5|many|.
CASSYRGADQPQHF
TGTGCCAGCAGTTATAGGGGCGCGGACCAGCCCCAGCATTTT
>TRBV6-5|TRBJ1-2|many|TRBD1
CASSYMTGTGTRYGYTF
TGTGCCAGCAGTTACATGACCGGGACAGGGACCCGCTATGGCTACACCTTC
>TRBV28|TRBJ2-7|many|.
CASSLRPPKRLASYEQYF
TGTGCCAGCAGTCTACGGCCGCCCAAACGTCTTGCTTCCTACGAGCAGTACTTC
>TRBV12-3/TRBV12-4|TRBJ2-7|many|.
CASSLRRQGVEQYF
TGTGCCAGCAGTTTAAGGCGTCAGGGCGTCGAGCAGTACTTC
>TRBV11-2|TRBJ2-7|many|.
CASTPGRSSYEQYF
TGTGCCAGCACACCGGGACGATCCTCCTACGAGCAGTACTTC